What follows are 27 T cell receptor beta chains derived from one specimen sequenced in a study of T cells in Graves' hyperthyroidism and ophthalmopathy. The TCR beta CDR3 regions underwent amplification using RNA transcripts as the source. First-round RT-PCR targeting the TCR CDR3 was performed with the HTBI primer set. Each CDR3 protein is one row after TCRdb ran MiXCR on the multiplex PCR reads. Among some 690,000 distinct CDR3 sequences listed, 17% were seen once. The sample consisted of blood. These receptors all come from a man aged 50-60 years with Graves' hyperthyroidism.

This clonotype was recorded at least ten times. The CDR3 DNA is TGTGCCAGCAGCCAGGGACGAACTGAAGCTTTCTTT. Residues: CASSQGRTEAFF. The V and J genes are TRBV11-1 and TRBJ1-1; TRBD1 is a possible D gene (5 bases). Germline V gene sequence: CDR1 SGHAT, CDR2 FQDESV (reference sequence). The CDR3 is 12 amino acids. The V end lost 5 bases, the J end lost 5 bases, and 9 bases lay between the germline ends.

This clonotype was seen many times. This chain connects TRBV11-2 to TRBJ2-1, with D perhaps matching TRBD2 (5 bases). The CDR3 contains 17 residues. CDR1 and CDR2 (germline): SGHAT, FQNNGV. The germline V and J ends were trimmed by 0 bases and 5 bases, with 17 bases remaining between them. CDR3 sequence: CASSLDRLAVPHNEQFF. The CDR3 nucleotides read TGTGCCAGCAGCTTAGATCGTCTAGCTGTTCCCCACAATGAGCAGTTCTTC.

The genes are TRBV6-9 and TRBJ2-1; D might be TRBD2 (6 bases). CDR1 and CDR2 from the germline V gene are MNHGY and SVAAGI. Trimming took off 3 bases at V and 9 bases at J, with 18 bases between the two ends. This CDR3 contains 15 residues. CDR3 protein: CASSYYVGRESEQFF. In nucleotides, the CDR3 is TGTGCCAGCAGTTACTATGTCGGGAGAGAAAGTGAGCAGTTCTTC.

The rearrangement uses TRBV30 and TRBJ2-2, with 7 positions matching TRBD2. Germline CDR1 and CDR2: GTSNPN and SVGIG (reference sequence). The V gene end was trimmed by 0 bases and the J gene end by 2 bases; junction bases not matched to a gene: 3. The CDR3 contains 15 residues. CDR3 coding DNA: TGTGCCTGGAGTGTAGGACTAGGCAACACCGGGGAGCTGTTTTTT. Residues: CAWSVGLGNTGELFF.

The J gene is TRBJ1-6, the V gene TRBV19; D remains unclear. Germline V gene sequence: CDR1 LNHDA, CDR2 SQIVND (reference sequence). The CDR3 has 13 residues. The ends were cut back, 3 bases at V and 10 bases at J, with 10 bases in the middle. The DNA of the CDR3 is TGTGCCAGTAGTATCGTTGGGAGATCACCCCTCCACTTT. This sequence encodes CASSIVGRSPLHF.

This clonotype was recorded many times. This chain links TRBV6-1 with TRBJ2-5; perhaps TRBD2 as D (5 bases). This CDR3 has 13 residues. Germline loops: CDR1 MNHNS, CDR2 SASEGT. The V and J ends lost 7 bases and 1 base respectively, with 10 bases between them. The CDR3 spells CASIRGLQETQYF. In nucleotides, the CDR3 is TGTGCCAGCATCCGGGGTCTCCAAGAGACCCAGTACTTC.

This clonotype was seen at least ten times. The chain links TRBV2 to TRBJ1-6, with unresolved D. Germline-derived CDR1 and CDR2 are SNHLY and FYNNEI. Trimming removed 8 bases at V and 9 bases at J, with 20 bases between. The CDR3 sequence is 15 residues long. CDR3 residues: CASSFGTVSGSPLHF. In DNA, the CDR3 is TGTGCCAGCTCTTTCGGCACGGTTTCAGGTTCACCCCTCCACTTT.

This clonotype was seen once. This chain links TRBV15 with TRBJ1-5; a possible D gene is TRBD1 (5 bases). The CDR3 covers 14 residues. The V end lost 3 bases, the J end lost 4 bases, and 10 bases lay between the germline ends. CDR1 and CDR2 from the germline V gene are LNHNV and YYDKDF (reference sequence). CDR3 sequence (DNA): TGTGCCACCAGCAGTCAGGGCCGGAATCAGCCCCAGCATTTT. Protein sequence: CATSSQGRNQPQHF.

This clonotype was counted many times. The chain is built from TRBV28 and TRBJ2-1; 9 bases are shared with TRBD2. Germline-derived CDR1 and CDR2 are MDHEN and SYDVKM. The CDR3 loop spans 18 amino acids. V lost 5 bases to trimming and J lost 4 bases; unmatched junction nucleotides: 15. The CDR3 loop is CASSLSWGASGIYNEQFF. CDR3 coding DNA: TGTGCCAGCAGTCTTTCGTGGGGGGCTAGCGGGATTTACAATGAGCAGTTCTTC.

In this sample, this clonotype turned up many times. The rearrangement uses TRBV12-3 or TRBV12-4 and TRBJ1-4; TRBD1 matches at 9 bases. J lost 5 bases, V lost 6 bases, and 10 bases had no gene match. The length of the CDR3 is 16 residues. The CDR3 bases are TGTGCCAGCAGGAAAAGGATGGGGACAGGGAATGAAAAACTGTTTTTT. Protein product: CASRKRMGTGNEKLFF.

The chain carries TRBV20-1 and TRBJ2-2; tentative D call: TRBD2 (6 bases). CDR3 length equals 15 residues. Germline V lookup: CDR1 DFQATT, CDR2 SNEGSKA (reference sequence). V gave up 6 bases and J gave up 6 bases, with 20 bases separating them. DNA of the CDR3: TGCAGTGCGCCTCGATTGGAGGGAGGACCCGGGGAGCTGTTTTTT. This encodes CSAPRLEGGPGELFF.

This chain connects TRBV7-8 to TRBJ2-5; tentative D call: TRBD1 (6 bases). There are 14 residues in the CDR3. CDR1 is SGHVS and CDR2 is FQNEAQ in the germline V gene. V lost 5 bases and J lost 4, with 14 bases in between. CDR3 sequence: CASSHPRGRETQYF. CDR3 nucleotides: TGTGCCAGCAGCCACCCTAGGGGGAGAGAGACCCAGTACTTC.

This clonotype was detected a few times. The chain joins TRBV28 to TRBJ1-2; weak D call: TRBD1 (6 bases). Germline lookup yields CDR1 MDHEN and CDR2 SYDVKM. V was trimmed by 4 bases and J by 7 bases, leaving 16 bases between them. The CDR3 covers 14 residues. CDR3 sequence reads: CASSSGRGVRGYTF. The CDR3 nucleotides read TGTGCCAGCAGTTCTGGCAGGGGCGTACGTGGCTACACCTTC.

The chain links TRBV6-1 to TRBJ1-1; 7 bases align to TRBD1. The CDR3 covers 14 residues. Germline CDR1 MNHNS, CDR2 SASEGT. V lost 6 bases, J lost 6 bases, and 10 bases stayed unmatched. DNA for the CDR3: TGTGCCAGCAGAGTAGACAGGGTGTTATCTGAAGCTTTCTTT. Its protein product is CASRVDRVLSEAFF.

This clonotype occurred many times. This chain links TRBV7-2 with TRBJ1-4; 8 bases are a match to TRBD1. CDR1 is SGHTA, CDR2 FQGNSA, per germline. The CDR3 sequence is 15 residues long. The V gene end was trimmed by 3 bases and the J gene end by 7 bases; junction bases not matched to a gene: 7. CDR3 sequence reads: CASSFGSTGAEKLFF. The DNA for the CDR3 is TGTGCCAGCAGCTTTGGTTCGACAGGGGCTGAAAAACTGTTTTTT.

This clonotype was picked up many times. The chain links TRBV20-1 to TRBJ2-7, with D possibly being TRBD1 (5 bases). Trimming took 2 bases from V and 0 from J, leaving 14 bases between them. The CDR3 has 15 residues. Germline V gives CDR1 DFQATT, CDR2 SNEGSKA (reference sequence). This CDR3 reads CSARPVKDNSYEQYF. The CDR3 DNA reads TGCAGTGCTAGACCAGTCAAGGACAACTCCTACGAGCAGTACTTC.

The chain combines TRBV28 with TRBJ1-4; D might be TRBD1 (6 bases). Germline lookup yields CDR1 MDHEN and CDR2 SYDVKM. This CDR3 contains 17 residues. V shed 3 bases and J shed 8 bases, with 22 bases lying between them. CDR3 sequence: CASSFSSVEGGIEKLFF. CDR3 coding DNA: TGTGCCAGCAGTTTTTCCTCGGTGGAGGGGGGAATAGAAAAACTGTTTTTT.

This clonotype was seen a handful of times. The chain employs TRBV30 and TRBJ2-3, with 12 nucleotides matching TRBD2. Germline trimming cut 4 bases from V and 4 bases from J; bases unmatched to any gene: 0. CDR3 length equals 13 residues. Germline lookup yields CDR1 GTSNPN and CDR2 SVGIG (reference sequence). DNA of the CDR3: TGTGCCTGGACTAGCGGGAGGGCAGATACGCAGTATTTT. Translation gives CAWTSGRADTQYF.

The rearrangement links TRBV7-9 to TRBJ2-7, with D possibly TRBD1 on 6 matching bases. The CDR3 consists of 12 residues. The V gene's germline CDR1 is SEHNR and CDR2 FQNEAQ (reference sequence). V gave up 6 bases and J gave up 8 bases, with 14 bases separating them. For the CDR3, the DNA is TGTGCCAGCAGAAAATCGCAGGGGAAGCAGTACTTC. Translation gives CASRKSQGKQYF.

This clonotype was seen many times. V is TRBV27 and J is TRBJ2-1; TRBD2 agrees at 8 bases. The germline V gene encodes CDR1 MNHEY and CDR2 SMNVEV (reference sequence). This CDR3 contains 14 residues. V shed 3 bases, J shed 8 bases, and the junction held 6 bases outside the gene matches. CDR3 protein: CASSFKRESHEQFF. Written as DNA, the CDR3 is TGTGCCAGCAGTTTCAAGCGGGAGAGCCATGAGCAGTTCTTC.

Comments on this clonotype: This may stem from a read error, because a much larger clone lies one nucleotide away. J is TRBJ1-5 and V is TRBV6-1; 7 bases fit TRBD1. Trimming cost V 8 bases and J 0 bases; bases outside gene matches: 7. There are 15 residues in the CDR3. Germline V gene lookup returns CDR1 MNHNS and CDR2 SASEGT. CDR3 bases: TGTGCCAGCGGTCAGGACAGGTCTAGCAATCAGCCCCAGCATTTT. Encoded protein: CASGQDRSSNQPQHF.

The CDR3 DNA follows: TGTGCCAGCAGTTTACAGGGGGCGTCAGGGGATGGCTACACCTTC. This gives the protein CASSLQGASGDGYTF. The chain has TRBV28 and TRBJ1-2; TRBD1 matches at 8 bases. This CDR3 spans 15 amino acids. V shed 2 bases, J shed 6 bases, and the junction held 8 bases outside the gene matches. Germline CDR1 and CDR2: MDHEN and SYDVKM.

This clonotype was recorded at least ten times. The chain couples TRBV29-1 to TRBJ2-3; the D is unclear. Trimming stripped 3 bases from V and 4 bases from J, with 5 bases between. Germline loops: CDR1 SQVTM, CDR2 ANQGSEA. The CDR3 is 11 residues long. CDR3 amino acids: CSVETSDTQYF. Here the CDR3 DNA reads TGCAGCGTTGAGACATCAGATACGCAGTATTTT.

This clonotype has a handful of counts. This sequence joins TRBV13 and TRBJ1-1; D is unresolved. This CDR3 spans 14 amino acids. From germline, CDR1 is PRHDT and CDR2 FYEKMQ (reference sequence). Trimming cost V 2 bases and J 2 bases, with 9 bases left between them. CDR3 in DNA: TGTGCCAGCAGCTTACGCCCAGTCAACACTGAAGCTTTCTTT. Its translation: CASSLRPVNTEAFF.

There are a few counts of this clonotype. This rearrangement joins TRBV5-1 to TRBJ1-6; 10 bases agree with TRBD1. The germline V gene encodes CDR1 SGHRS and CDR2 YFSETQ. Trimming cost V 2 bases and J 10 bases; bases outside gene matches: 3. The CDR3 consists of 14 residues. For the CDR3, the DNA is TGCGCCAGCAGCTTCGGGACAGGGGTATCACCCCTCCACTTT. Its protein is CASSFGTGVSPLHF.

This chain uses TRBV10-1 with TRBJ2-5; D gene ambiguous. Trimming removed 3 bases from V and 2 bases from J, with 7 bases in between. Germline CDR1 reads WNHNN; CDR2 reads SYGVQD (reference sequence). CDR3 length equals 13 residues. The CDR3 reads CASSDGLQETQYF. In DNA, the CDR3 is TGCGCCAGCAGTGACGGTCTGCAAGAGACCCAGTACTTC.

This clonotype was seen repeatedly, ten times or more. The J gene is TRBJ2-5, the V gene TRBV10-3, with D maybe TRBD1 (5 bases). V was pared by 8 bases and J by 1 base, with 5 bases between. The CDR3 is made up of 11 amino acids. CDR1 and CDR2 (germline): ENHRY, SYGVKD. In DNA form, the CDR3 reads TGTGCCATCCAGGGCCAAGAGACCCAGTACTTC. Translated: CAIQGQETQYF.